This is a list of T cell receptor beta chains from one sample in a study of T cells in Graves' hyperthyroidism and ophthalmopathy. TCRdb analysed the multiplex PCR reads with MiXCR anew, one entry per CDR3 protein. The sample yields hundreds of thousands of distinct CDR3 sequences, approximately 24% seen once. What was sequenced was blood. These receptors were obtained from a woman in her twenties or thirties with Graves' ophthalmopathy. Both conserved end residues are part of each CDR3. A D gene is named only where the DNA matches it firmly. The listing skips clone size in some rows; elsewhere it reads once, few, many or a size class.

D gene: -
V gene: TRBV18
J gene: TRBJ2-2
clone size: few
CDR3 protein: CASSSLARNTGELFF
CDR3 DNA: TGTGCCAGCTCATCGCTAGCGCGGAACACCGGGGAGCTGTTTTTT

D gene: -
V gene: TRBV7-2
J gene: TRBJ2-7
clone size: -
CDR3 protein: CASTTRGGGHYEQYF
CDR3 DNA: TGTGCCAGCACCACAAGGGGGGGGGGCCATTACGAGCAGTACTTC

D gene: TRBD1
V gene: TRBV4-3
J gene: TRBJ1-1
clone size: many
CDR3 protein: CASSHGTGVGEAFF
CDR3 DNA: TGCGCCAGCAGCCACGGGACAGGGGTAGGTGAAGCTTTCTTT

D gene: TRBD2
V gene: TRBV6-5
J gene: TRBJ2-5
clone size: many
CDR3 protein: CASAGLVRETQYF
CDR3 DNA: TGTGCCAGCGCGGGACTAGTTCGGGAGACCCAGTACTTC

D gene: TRBD1
V gene: TRBV19
J gene: TRBJ2-7
clone size: -
CDR3 protein: CASSPNRGSHEQYF
CDR3 DNA: TGTGCCAGTAGTCCGAACAGGGGTAGCCACGAGCAGTACTTC

D gene: -
V gene: TRBV7-2
J gene: TRBJ1-1
clone size: many
CDR3 protein: CASSLVAGVEAEAFF
CDR3 DNA: TGTGCCAGCAGCTTGGTGGCGGGAGTGGAAGCTGAAGCTTTCTTT

D gene: TRBD1
V gene: TRBV6-2/TRBV6-3
J gene: TRBJ1-2
clone size: few
CDR3 protein: CASSLDRGLGYTF
CDR3 DNA: TGTGCCAGCAGTTTGGACAGGGGGCTAGGCTACACCTTC

D gene: TRBD2
V gene: TRBV7-8
J gene: TRBJ2-2
clone size: many
CDR3 protein: CASSPGTSGASNTGELFF
CDR3 DNA: TGTGCCAGCAGCCCGGGGACTAGCGGGGCCTCGAACACCGGGGAGCTGTTTTTT

D gene: -
V gene: TRBV7-9
J gene: TRBJ1-2
clone size: many
CDR3 protein: CASTPGEGLKVGYTF
CDR3 DNA: TGTGCCAGCACCCCGGGGGAGGGTTTGAAGGTCGGCTACACCTTC

D gene: -
V gene: TRBV15
J gene: TRBJ1-2
clone size: many
CDR3 protein: CATSRDNPGLGGYTF
CDR3 DNA: TGTGCCACCAGCAGAGATAATCCGGGGCTGGGTGGCTACACCTTC

D gene: -
V gene: TRBV24-1
J gene: TRBJ1-2
clone size: many
CDR3 protein: CATSEPGHGHGYTF
CDR3 DNA: TGTGCCACCAGTGAGCCGGGACACGGGCATGGCTACACCTTC

D gene: TRBD1
V gene: TRBV6-2/TRBV6-3
J gene: TRBJ2-7
clone size: few
CDR3 protein: CASRPGQDFYEQYF
CDR3 DNA: TGTGCCAGCAGACCGGGACAGGATTTCTACGAGCAGTACTTC

D gene: -
V gene: TRBV20-1
J gene: TRBJ2-2
clone size: many
CDR3 protein: CSALPTPSNTGELFF
CDR3 DNA: TGCAGTGCCTTGCCGACACCCTCGAACACCGGGGAGCTGTTTTTT

D gene: -
V gene: TRBV20-1
J gene: TRBJ2-5
clone size: -
CDR3 protein: CSARGARGTQYF
CDR3 DNA: TGCAGTGCTAGAGGGGCCCGGGGGACCCAGTACTTC

D gene: -
V gene: TRBV24-1
J gene: TRBJ1-5
clone size: -
CDR3 protein: CATSDPRAGGNQPQHF
CDR3 DNA: TGTGCCACCAGTGATCCCAGGGCAGGGGGCAATCAGCCCCAGCATTTT

D gene: TRBD2
V gene: TRBV20-1
J gene: TRBJ2-5
clone size: -
CDR3 protein: CSARELGLVETQYF
CDR3 DNA: TGCAGTGCTAGAGAACTGGGACTAGTAGAGACCCAGTACTTC